This TCR beta chain was recovered during a study of CD8 T cells in ankylosing spondylitis. General study results and limits: What appeared characteristic of ankylosing spondylitis blood was a TCR beta motif of fewer than ten highly homologous variants.

To note about this clonotype: Its antigen is currently unknown.

The CDR3 sequence is 15 residues long. CDR1 is SGHTA, CDR2 FQGNSA, per germline. The V and J ends lost 1 base and 0 bases respectively, with 9 bases between them. Using its own MiXCR run on the 5' RACE reads, TCRdb lists one record per CDR3 protein. The sample carries 30,000 to 45,000 distinct CDR3 sequences, 16% recorded once. The chain is built from TRBV7-2 and TRBJ1-2; no firm D call. The sequenced sample consisted of blood. This receptor was obtained from a male donor with ankylosing spondylitis or in good health (not recorded which). CDR3 sequence: CASSLGGIANYGYTF. The CDR3 DNA sequence: TGTGCCAGCAGCTTAGGAGGGATAGCTAACTATGGCTACACCTTC.